The TCR beta chain described here comes from a study of T-cell reconstitution after alpha-beta-depleted transplantation in children. A library of TCRbeta sequences, prepared with unique molecular identifiers, was generated. TCRdb re-analysed the PCR reads in MiXCR, keeping a single row per CDR3 protein. The table lists approximately 88,000 distinct CDR3 sequences, 12% of them singletons. CDR3 length: 13 amino acids. The ends were cut back, 6 bases at V and 5 bases at J, with 11 bases in the middle. Per the germline V gene, CDR1 is MDHEN and CDR2 is SYDVKM. In its sample, this clonotype was seen many times.

Source: PBMCs from the stem cell graft donor, taken from the stem cell graft. V and J are TRBV28 and TRBJ1-5; TRBD1 is a possible D gene (6 bases). The TCR sequence derives from a human donor who donated a stem cell graft to a child with inherited bone marrow failure. CDR3 loop: CASRQGGDQPQHF. Written as DNA, the CDR3 is TGTGCCAGCAGACAGGGAGGTGATCAGCCCCAGCATTTT.